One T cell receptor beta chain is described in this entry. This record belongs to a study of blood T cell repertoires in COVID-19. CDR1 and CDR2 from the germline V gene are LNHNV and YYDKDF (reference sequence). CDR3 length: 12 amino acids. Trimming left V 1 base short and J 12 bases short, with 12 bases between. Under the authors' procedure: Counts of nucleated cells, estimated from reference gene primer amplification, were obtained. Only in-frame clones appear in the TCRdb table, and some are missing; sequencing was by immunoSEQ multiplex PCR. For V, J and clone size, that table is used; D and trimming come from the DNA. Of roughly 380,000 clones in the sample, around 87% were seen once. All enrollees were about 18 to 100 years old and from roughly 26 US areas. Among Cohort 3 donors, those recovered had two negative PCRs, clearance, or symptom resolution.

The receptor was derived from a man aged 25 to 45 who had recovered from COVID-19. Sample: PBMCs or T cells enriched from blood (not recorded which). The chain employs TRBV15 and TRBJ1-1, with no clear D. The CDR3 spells CATSRARERTFF. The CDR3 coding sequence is TGTGCCACCAGCAGAGCCCGGGAGAGAACTTTCTTT. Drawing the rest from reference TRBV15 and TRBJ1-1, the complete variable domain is DAMVIQNPRYQVTQFGKPVTLSCSQTLNHNVMYWYQQKSSQAPKLLFHYYDKDFNNEADTPDNFQSRRPNTSFCFLDIRSPGLGDTAMYLCATSRARERTFFGQGTRLTVV.